The entry below gives a single T cell receptor (beta chain) sequence along with its context. The method was immunoSEQ multiplex PCR; TCRdb's version includes in-frame clones alone and lacks a portion of them. The table records 98,000 or so clones, less than 95% of them present only once. These data are taken from a study of OX40 agonist ivuxolimab in advanced cancers. This CDR3 contains 16 residues. V was cut by 6 bases and J by 5 bases, with 17 bases left in between. The germline V gene has CDR1 LNHDA and CDR2 SQIVND (reference sequence). This chain connects TRBV19 to TRBJ1-6, with D possibly matching TRBD1 (5 bases). The source of this sequence is an adult with an advanced solid tumor such as melanoma, head and neck, liver or kidney cancer. The sample consisted of CD4+ or CD8+ T cells sorted from blood, taken in a trial of the OX40 agonist ivuxolimab. The CDR3 loop reads CASSILTGFNNSPLHF. The CDR3 bases are TGTGCCAGTAGCATCCTCACAGGCTTCAATAATTCACCCCTCCACTTT.